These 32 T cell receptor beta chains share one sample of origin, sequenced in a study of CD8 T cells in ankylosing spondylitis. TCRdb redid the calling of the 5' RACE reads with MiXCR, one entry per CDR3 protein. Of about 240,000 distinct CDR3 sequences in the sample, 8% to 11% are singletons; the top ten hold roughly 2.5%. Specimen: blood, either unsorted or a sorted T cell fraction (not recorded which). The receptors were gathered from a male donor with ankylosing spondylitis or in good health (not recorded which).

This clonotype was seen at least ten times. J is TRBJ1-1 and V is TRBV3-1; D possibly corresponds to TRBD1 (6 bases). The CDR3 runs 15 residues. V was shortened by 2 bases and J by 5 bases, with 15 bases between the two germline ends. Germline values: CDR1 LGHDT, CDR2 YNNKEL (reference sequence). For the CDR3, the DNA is TGTGCCAGCAGCCAACCTGGGGGGCGAGGAACTGAAGCTTTCTTT. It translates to CASSQPGGRGTEAFF.

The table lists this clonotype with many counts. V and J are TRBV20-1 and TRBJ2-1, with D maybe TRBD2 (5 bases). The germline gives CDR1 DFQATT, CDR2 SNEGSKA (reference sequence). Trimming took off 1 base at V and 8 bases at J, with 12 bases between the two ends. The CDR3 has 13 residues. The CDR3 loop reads CSARGPGVDEQFF. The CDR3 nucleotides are TGCAGTGCTAGAGGCCCCGGGGTAGATGAGCAGTTCTTC.

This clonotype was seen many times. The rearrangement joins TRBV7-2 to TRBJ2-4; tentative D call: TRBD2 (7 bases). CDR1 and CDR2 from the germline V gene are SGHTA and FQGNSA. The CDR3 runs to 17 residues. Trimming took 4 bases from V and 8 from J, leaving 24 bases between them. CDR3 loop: CASSSRGLFSGGDIQYF. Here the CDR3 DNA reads TGTGCCAGCAGCTCTCGGGGACTGTTCTCGGGGGGCGACATTCAGTACTTC.

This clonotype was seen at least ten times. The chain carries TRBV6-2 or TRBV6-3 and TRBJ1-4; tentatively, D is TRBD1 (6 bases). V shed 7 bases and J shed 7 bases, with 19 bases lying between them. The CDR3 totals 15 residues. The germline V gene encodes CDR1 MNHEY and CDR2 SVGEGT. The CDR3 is CASIPGGGRVEKLFF. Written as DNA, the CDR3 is TGTGCCAGCATCCCCGGAGGGGGAAGGGTTGAAAAACTGTTTTTT.

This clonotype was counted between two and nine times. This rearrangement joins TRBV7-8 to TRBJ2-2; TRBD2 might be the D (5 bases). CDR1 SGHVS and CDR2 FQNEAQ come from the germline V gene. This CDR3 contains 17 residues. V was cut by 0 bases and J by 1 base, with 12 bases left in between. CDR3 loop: CASSLARTVLNTGELFF. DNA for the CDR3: TGTGCCAGCAGCTTAGCCCGGACTGTTTTGAACACCGGGGAGCTGTTTTTT.

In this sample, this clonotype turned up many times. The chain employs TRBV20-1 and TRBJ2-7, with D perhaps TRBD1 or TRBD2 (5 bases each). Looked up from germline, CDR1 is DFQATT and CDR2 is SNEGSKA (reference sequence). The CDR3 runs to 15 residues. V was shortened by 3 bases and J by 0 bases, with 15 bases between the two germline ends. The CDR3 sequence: CSARGSGTSSYEQYF. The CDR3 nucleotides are TGCAGTGCTAGGGGATCGGGGACGAGCTCCTACGAGCAGTACTTC.

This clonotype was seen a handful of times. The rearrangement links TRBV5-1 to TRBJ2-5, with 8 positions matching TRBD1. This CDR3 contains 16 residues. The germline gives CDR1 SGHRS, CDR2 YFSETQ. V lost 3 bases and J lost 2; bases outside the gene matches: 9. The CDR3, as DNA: TGCGCCAGCAGCTCGTCTTTCCGGGACAGGCAAGAGACCCAGTACTTC. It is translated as CASSSSFRDRQETQYF.

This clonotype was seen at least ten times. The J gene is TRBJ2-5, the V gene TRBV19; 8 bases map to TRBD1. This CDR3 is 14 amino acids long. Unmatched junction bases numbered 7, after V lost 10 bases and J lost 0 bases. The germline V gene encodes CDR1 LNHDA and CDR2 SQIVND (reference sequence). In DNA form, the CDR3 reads TGTGCCAACCGGACAGGGAGAGACCAAGAGACCCAGTACTTC. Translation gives CANRTGRDQETQYF. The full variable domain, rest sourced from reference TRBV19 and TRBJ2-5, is DGGITQSPKYLFRKEGQNVTLSCEQNLNHDAMYWYRQDPGQGLRLIYYSQIVNDFQKGDIAEGYSVSREKKESFPLTVTSAQKNPTAFYLCANRTGRDQETQYFGPGTRLLVL.

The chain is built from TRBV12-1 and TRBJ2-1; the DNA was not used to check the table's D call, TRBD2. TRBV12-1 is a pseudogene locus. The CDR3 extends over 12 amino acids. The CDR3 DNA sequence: TGTGCCATCACTGGGACTGCCGATGAGCAGTTCTTC. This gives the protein CAITGTADEQFF.

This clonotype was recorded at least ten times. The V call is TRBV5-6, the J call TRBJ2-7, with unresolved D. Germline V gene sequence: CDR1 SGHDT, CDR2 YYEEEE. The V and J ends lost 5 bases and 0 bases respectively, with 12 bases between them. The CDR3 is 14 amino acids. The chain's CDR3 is CASRLYRNSYEQYF. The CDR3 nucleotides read TGTGCCAGCAGATTATACAGAAACTCCTACGAGCAGTACTTC.

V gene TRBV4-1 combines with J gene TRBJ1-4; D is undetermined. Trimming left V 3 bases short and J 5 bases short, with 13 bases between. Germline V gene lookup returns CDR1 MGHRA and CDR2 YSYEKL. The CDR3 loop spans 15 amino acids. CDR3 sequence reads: CASSQGPDSNEKLFF. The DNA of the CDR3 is TGCGCCAGCAGCCAGGGCCCGGACTCCAATGAAAAACTGTTTTTT.

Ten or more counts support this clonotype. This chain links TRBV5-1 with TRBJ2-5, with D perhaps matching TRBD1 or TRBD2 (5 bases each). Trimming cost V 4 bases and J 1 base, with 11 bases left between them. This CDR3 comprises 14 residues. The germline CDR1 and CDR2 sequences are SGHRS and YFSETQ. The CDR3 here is CASSGSGTQETQYF. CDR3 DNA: TGCGCCAGCAGCGGATCCGGGACCCAAGAGACCCAGTACTTC. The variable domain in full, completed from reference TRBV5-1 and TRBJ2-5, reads KAGVTQTPRYLIKTRGQQVTLSCSPISGHRSVSWYQQTPGQGLQFLFEYFSETQRNKGNFPGRFSGRQFSNSRSEMNVSTLELGDSALYLCASSGSGTQETQYFGPGTRLLVL.

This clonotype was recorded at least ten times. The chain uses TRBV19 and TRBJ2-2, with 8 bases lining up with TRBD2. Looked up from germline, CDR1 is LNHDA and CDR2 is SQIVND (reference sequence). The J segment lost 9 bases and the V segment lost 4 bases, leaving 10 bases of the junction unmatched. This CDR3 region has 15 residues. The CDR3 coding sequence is TGTGCCAGTAGTACCTACAGTAGCGGGAACAGGGAGCTGTTTTTT. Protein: CASSTYSSGNRELFF.

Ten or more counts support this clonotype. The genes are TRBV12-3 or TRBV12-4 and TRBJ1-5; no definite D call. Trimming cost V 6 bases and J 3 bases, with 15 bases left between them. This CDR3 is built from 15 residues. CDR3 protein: CASRANTGVNQPQHF. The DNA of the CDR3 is TGTGCCAGCAGGGCCAACACTGGGGTCAATCAGCCCCAGCATTTT.

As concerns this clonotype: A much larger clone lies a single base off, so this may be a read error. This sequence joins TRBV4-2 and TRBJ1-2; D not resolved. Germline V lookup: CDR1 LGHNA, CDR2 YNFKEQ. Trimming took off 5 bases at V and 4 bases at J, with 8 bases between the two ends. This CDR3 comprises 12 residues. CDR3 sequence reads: CASSKDGYGYTF. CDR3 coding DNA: TGTGCCAGCAGCAAGGACGGCTATGGCTACACCTTC.

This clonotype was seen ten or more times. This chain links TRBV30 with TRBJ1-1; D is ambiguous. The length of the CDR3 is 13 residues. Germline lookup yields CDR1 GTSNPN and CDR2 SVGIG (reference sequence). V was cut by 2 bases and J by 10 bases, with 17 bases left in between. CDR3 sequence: CAWSTQTESGAFF. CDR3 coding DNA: TGTGCCTGGAGTACCCAGACGGAGTCCGGAGCTTTCTTT.

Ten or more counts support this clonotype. CDR3 sequence (DNA): TGTGCCATCAGTGAAGGCTCCAGGGGCGAGCAGTACTTC. This sequence encodes CAISEGSRGEQYF. The V gene is TRBV10-3, the J gene TRBJ2-7; the D gene is possibly TRBD1 (6 bases). Trimming pared 3 bases from V and 6 bases from J, leaving 12 bases between. This CDR3 comprises 13 residues. CDR1 and CDR2 (germline): ENHRY, SYGVKD.

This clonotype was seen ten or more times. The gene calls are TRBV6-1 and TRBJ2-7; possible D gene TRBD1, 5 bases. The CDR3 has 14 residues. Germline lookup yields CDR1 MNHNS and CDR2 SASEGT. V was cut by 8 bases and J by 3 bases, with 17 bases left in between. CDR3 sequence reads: CASGQLLGDYEQYF. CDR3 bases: TGTGCCAGCGGTCAGTTATTAGGGGACTACGAGCAGTACTTC.

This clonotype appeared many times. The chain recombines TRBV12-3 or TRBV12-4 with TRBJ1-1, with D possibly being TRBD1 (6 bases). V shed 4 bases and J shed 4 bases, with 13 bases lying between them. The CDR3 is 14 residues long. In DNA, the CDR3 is TGTGCCAGCAGTTCCGACCCAGGGGTCACTGAAGCTTTCTTT. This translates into CASSSDPGVTEAFF.

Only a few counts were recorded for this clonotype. This chain's CDR3 is CASTPVDRSLEQYF. In DNA form, the CDR3 reads TGTGCCAGCACCCCGGTCGATAGGAGCCTCGAGCAGTACTTC. The chain combines TRBV2 with TRBJ2-7; D is unresolved. CDR1 is SNHLY and CDR2 is FYNNEI in the germline V gene. The length of the CDR3 is 14 residues. Trimming stripped 7 bases from V and 6 bases from J, with 19 bases between. The variable domain in full, completed from reference TRBV2 and TRBJ2-7, reads EPEVTQTPSHQVTQMGQEVILRCVPISNHLYFYWYRQILGQKVEFLVSFYNNEISEKSEIFDDQFSVERPDGSNFTLKIRSTKLEDSAMYFCASTPVDRSLEQYFGPGTRLTVT.

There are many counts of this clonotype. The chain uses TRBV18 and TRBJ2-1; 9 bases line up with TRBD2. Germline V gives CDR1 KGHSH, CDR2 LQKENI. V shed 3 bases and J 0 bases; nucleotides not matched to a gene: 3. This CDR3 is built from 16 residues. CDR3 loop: CASSPLSGSSYNEQFF. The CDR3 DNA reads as TGTGCCAGCTCACCCCTTAGCGGGAGCTCCTACAATGAGCAGTTCTTC.

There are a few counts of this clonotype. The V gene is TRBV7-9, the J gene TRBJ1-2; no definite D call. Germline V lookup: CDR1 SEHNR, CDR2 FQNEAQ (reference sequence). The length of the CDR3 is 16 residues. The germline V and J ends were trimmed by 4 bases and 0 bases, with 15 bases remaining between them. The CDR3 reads CASSSDRVLPNYGYTF. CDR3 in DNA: TGTGCCAGCAGCTCTGACCGGGTCCTTCCTAACTATGGCTACACCTTC.

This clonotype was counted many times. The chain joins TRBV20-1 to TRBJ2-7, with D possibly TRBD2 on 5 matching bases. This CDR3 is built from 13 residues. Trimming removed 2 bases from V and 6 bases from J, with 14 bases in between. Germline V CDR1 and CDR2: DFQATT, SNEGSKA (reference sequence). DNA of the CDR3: TGCAGTGCTAGAATCTGGCGGGCGGGCGAGCAGTACTTC. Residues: CSARIWRAGEQYF.

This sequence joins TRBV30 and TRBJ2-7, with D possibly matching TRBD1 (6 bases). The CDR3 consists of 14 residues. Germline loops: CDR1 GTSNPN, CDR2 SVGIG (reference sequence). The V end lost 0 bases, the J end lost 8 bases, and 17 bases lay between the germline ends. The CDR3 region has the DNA TGTGCCTGGAGTGTGGCAGGGCAGGGGTACAAGCAGTACTTC. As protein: CAWSVAGQGYKQYF.

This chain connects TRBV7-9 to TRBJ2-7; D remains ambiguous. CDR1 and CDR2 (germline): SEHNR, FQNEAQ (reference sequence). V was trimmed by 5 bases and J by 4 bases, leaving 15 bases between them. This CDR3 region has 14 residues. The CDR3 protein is CASSAVDGIYEQYF. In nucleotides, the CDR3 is TGTGCCAGCAGCGCTGTGGACGGAATTTACGAGCAGTACTTC.

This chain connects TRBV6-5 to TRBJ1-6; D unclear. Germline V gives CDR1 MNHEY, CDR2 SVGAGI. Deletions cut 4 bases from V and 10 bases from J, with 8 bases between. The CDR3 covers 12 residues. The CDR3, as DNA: TGTGCCAGCAGTTGGGATCGATCACCCCTCCACTTT. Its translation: CASSWDRSPLHF.

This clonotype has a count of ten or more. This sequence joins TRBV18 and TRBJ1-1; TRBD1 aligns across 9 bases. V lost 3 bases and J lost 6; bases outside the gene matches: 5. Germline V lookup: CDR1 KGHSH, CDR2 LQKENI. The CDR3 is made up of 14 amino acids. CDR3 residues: CASSPRDRASEAFF. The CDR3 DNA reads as TGTGCCAGCTCACCCCGGGACAGGGCCTCTGAAGCTTTCTTT.

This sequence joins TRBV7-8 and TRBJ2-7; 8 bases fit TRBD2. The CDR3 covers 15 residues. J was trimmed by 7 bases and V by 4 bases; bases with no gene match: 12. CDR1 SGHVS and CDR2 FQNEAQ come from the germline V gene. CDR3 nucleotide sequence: TGTGCCAGCAGCTCAGAAGGCGCGGGAGGAAGAGAGCAGTACTTC. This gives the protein CASSSEGAGGREQYF. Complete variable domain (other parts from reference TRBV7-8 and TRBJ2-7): GAGVSQSPRYKVAKRGQDVALRCDPISGHVSLFWYQQALGQGPEFLTYFQNEAQLDKSGLPSDRFFAERPEGSVSTLKIQRTQQEDSAVYLCASSSEGAGGREQYFGPGTRLTVT.

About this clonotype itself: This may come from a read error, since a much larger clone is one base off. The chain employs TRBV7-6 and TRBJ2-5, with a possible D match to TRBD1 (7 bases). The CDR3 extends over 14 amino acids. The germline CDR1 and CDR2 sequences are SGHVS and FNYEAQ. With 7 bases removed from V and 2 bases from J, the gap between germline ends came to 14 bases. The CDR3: CASTSRGEQETQYF. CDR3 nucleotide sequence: TGTGCCAGCACTTCCAGGGGGGAGCAAGAGACCCAGTACTTC.

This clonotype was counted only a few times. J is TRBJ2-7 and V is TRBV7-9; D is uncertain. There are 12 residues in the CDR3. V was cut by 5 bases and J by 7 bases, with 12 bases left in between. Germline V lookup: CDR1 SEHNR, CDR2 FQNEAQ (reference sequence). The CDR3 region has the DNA TGTGCCAGCAGCCTACTACAAAGAGAGCAGTACTTC. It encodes CASSLLQREQYF.

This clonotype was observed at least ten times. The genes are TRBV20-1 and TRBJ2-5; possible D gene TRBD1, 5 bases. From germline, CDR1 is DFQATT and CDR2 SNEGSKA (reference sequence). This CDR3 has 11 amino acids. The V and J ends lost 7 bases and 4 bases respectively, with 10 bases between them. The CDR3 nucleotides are TGCAGTGTTCTCCAGGGAGAGACCCAGTACTTC. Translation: CSVLQGETQYF.

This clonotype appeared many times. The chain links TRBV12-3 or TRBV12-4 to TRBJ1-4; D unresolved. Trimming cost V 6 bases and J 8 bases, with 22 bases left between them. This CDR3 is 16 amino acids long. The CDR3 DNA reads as TGTGCCAGCAGCCTCGTACCGGGATTAGGTGGCGAAAAACTGTTTTTT. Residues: CASSLVPGLGGEKLFF.